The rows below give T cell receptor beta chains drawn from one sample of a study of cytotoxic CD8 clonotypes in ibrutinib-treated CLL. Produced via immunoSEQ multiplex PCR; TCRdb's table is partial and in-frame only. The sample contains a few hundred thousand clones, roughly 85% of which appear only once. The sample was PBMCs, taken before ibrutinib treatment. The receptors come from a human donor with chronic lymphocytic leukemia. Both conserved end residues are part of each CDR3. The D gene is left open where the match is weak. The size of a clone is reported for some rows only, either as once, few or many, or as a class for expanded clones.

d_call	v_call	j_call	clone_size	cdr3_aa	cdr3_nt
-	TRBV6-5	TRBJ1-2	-	CASSYSLNYGYTF	TGTGCCAGCAGTTACTCACTTAACTATGGCTACACCTTC
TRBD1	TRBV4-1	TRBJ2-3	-	CASSQMDRGLSTDTQYF	TGCGCCAGCAGCCAAATGGACAGGGGGCTGAGCACAGATACGCAGTATTTT
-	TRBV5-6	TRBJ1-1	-	CASVWWLGNTEAFF	TGTGCCAGCGTGTGGTGGCTGGGGAACACTGAAGCTTTCTTT
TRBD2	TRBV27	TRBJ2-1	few	CASSLSGSPYNEQFF	TGTGCCAGCAGTTTGAGCGGGAGCCCCTACAATGAGCAGTTCTTC
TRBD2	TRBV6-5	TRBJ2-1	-	CASSLLSGSSNEQFF	TGTGCCAGCAGCCTGTTGAGCGGGAGTTCCAATGAGCAGTTCTTC
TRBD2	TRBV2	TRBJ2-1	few	CASSDRTSGNNEQFF	TGTGCCAGCAGTGATCGGACTAGCGGAAACAATGAGCAGTTCTTC
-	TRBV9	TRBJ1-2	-	CASSPYRVPNYGYTF	TGTGCCAGCAGCCCCTACAGGGTTCCTAACTATGGCTACACCTTC
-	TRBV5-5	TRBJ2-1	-	CASSFWEAAFGNEQFF	TGTGCCAGCAGCTTTTGGGAGGCAGCTTTTGGCAATGAGCAGTTCTTC
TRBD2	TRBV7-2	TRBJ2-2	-	CASSLYSSGSTGELFF	TGTGCCAGCAGCTTATATTCTAGCGGGAGTACCGGGGAGCTGTTTTTT
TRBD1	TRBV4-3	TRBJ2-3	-	CASSFGTGTSTDTQYF	TGCGCCAGCAGCTTTGGGACAGGGACTAGCACAGATACGCAGTATTTT
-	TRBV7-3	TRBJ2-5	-	CASSLSPVIEETQYF	TGTGCCAGCAGCTTAAGCCCGGTGATAGAAGAGACCCAGTACTTC
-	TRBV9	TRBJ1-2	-	CASSPSGPFHGYTF	TGTGCCAGCAGCCCAAGCGGCCCATTTCATGGCTACACCTTC
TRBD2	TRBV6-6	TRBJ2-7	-	CASRHSGSQYF	TGTGCCAGCAGACATAGCGGGAGCCAGTACTTC
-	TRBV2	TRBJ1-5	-	CASSEWGQGEQPQHF	TGTGCCAGCAGTGAATGGGGGCAGGGAGAGCAGCCCCAGCATTTT
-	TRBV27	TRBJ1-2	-	CASSLQAVPRYGYTF	TGTGCCAGCAGTTTACAGGCAGTCCCTCGCTATGGCTACACCTTC
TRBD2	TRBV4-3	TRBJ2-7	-	CASSHGLAGEYEQYF	TGCGCCAGCAGCCACGGACTAGCGGGAGAGTACGAGCAGTACTTC
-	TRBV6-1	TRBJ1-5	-	CASSVGWDQPQHF	TGTGCCAGCAGTGTCGGGTGGGATCAGCCCCAGCATTTT
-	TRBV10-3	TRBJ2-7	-	CAISRGYEQYF	TGTGCCATCAGCAGGGGTTACGAGCAGTACTTC
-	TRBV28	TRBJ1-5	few	CASSADTGKIPQHF	TGTGCCAGCAGTGCCGACACGGGGAAAATCCCCCAGCATTTT
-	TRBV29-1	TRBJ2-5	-	CSVAWGQREQETQYF	TGCAGCGTTGCCTGGGGACAGCGGGAACAAGAGACCCAGTACTTC
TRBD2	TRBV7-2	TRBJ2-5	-	CASSFLAGEWETQYF	TGTGCCAGCAGCTTTTTAGCGGGAGAATGGGAGACCCAGTACTTC
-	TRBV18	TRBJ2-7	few	CASSQIDSYEQYF	TGTGCCAGCTCACAGATCGACAGCTACGAGCAGTACTTC
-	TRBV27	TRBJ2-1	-	CASRTGSYYNEQFF	TGTGCCAGCAGGACCGGGTCCTACTACAATGAGCAGTTCTTC
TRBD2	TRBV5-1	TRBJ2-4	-	CASSLSGTSGDIQYF	TGCGCCAGCAGCTTGTCCGGGACTAGTGGTGACATTCAGTACTTC
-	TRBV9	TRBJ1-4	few	CASSVDSTNEKLFF	TGTGCCAGCAGCGTAGATAGTACTAATGAAAAACTGTTTTTT
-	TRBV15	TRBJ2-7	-	CATSTSPPHVYEQYF	TGTGCCACCAGCACTTCTCCCCCACACGTATACGAGCAGTACTTC
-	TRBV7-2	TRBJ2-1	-	CASSSDEQFF	TGTGCCAGCAGCTCAGACGAGCAGTTCTTC
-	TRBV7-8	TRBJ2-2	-	CASSFLGGRTGELFF	TGTGCCAGCAGCTTCCTAGGGGGTCGTACCGGGGAGCTGTTTTTT
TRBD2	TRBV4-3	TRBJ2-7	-	CASSQGGLAGNEQYF	TGCGCCAGCAGCCAAGGGGGACTAGCGGGAAACGAGCAGTACTTC
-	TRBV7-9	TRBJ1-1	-	CASSTWGLNTEAFF	TGTGCCAGCAGCACGTGGGGGCTGAACACTGAAGCTTTCTTT
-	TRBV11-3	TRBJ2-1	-	CASSLVRYNEQFF	TGTGCCAGCAGCTTAGTACGGTACAATGAGCAGTTCTTC
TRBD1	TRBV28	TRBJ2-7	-	CASSFSRDRGSYEQYF	TGTGCCAGCAGTTTTTCCCGGGACAGGGGTTCTTACGAGCAGTACTTC
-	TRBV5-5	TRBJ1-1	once	CASSFQGMNTEAFF	TGTGCCAGCAGCTTTCAGGGAATGAACACTGAAGCTTTCTTT
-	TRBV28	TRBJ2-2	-	CASSTGSTGELFF	TGTGCCAGCAGCACAGGGTCCACCGGGGAGCTGTTTTTT
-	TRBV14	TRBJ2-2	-	CASSQIVFPTGELFF	TGTGCCAGCAGCCAAATCGTTTTCCCCACCGGGGAGCTGTTTTTT
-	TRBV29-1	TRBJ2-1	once	CSASLTSLNEQFF	TGCAGCGCAAGCTTGACTAGTCTCAATGAGCAGTTCTTC
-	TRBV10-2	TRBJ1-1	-	CASIRRVGTEAFF	TGCGCCAGCATCCGCAGGGTTGGGACTGAAGCTTTCTTT
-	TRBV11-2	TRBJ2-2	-	CASSLERTNTGELFF	TGTGCCAGCAGCTTAGAAAGGACGAACACCGGGGAGCTGTTTTTT
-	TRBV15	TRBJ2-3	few	CATSRRDTQYF	TGTGCCACCAGCAGAAGAGATACGCAGTATTTT
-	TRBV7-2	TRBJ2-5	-	CASSLSTGETQYF	TGTGCCAGCAGCTTATCGACCGGGGAGACCCAGTACTTC